What follows are 17 T cell receptor beta chains derived from one specimen sequenced in a study of technical replicates of blood from a handful of donors (dated by TCRdb to 2016 to 2017). Libraries were built with the immunoSEQ multiplex PCR assay. TCRdb mirrors the immuneACCESS table, restricted to in-frame sequences. Some clones are absent from its copies; in checked studies, under half trace to an unresolved V gene, and the reason for the others is unknown. Within this sample are tens of thousands of clones, with roughly 97% of them counted one time only. 0.22% of the sample lies in the top ten. Sequences were obtained from T cells isolated from PBMCs. These receptors all come from a human donor in good health.

The chain employs TRBV30 and TRBJ2-3; 8 bases line up with TRBD2. Germline V gives CDR1 GTSNPN, CDR2 SVGIG (reference sequence). The CDR3 is made up of 15 amino acids. Trimming cost V 4 bases and J 5 bases; bases outside gene matches: 11. The CDR3 here is CAWTAAGAREDTQYF. The CDR3 region has the DNA TGTGCCTGGACTGCAGCGGGGGCACGGGAAGATACGCAGTATTTT.

The V and J genes are TRBV27 and TRBJ1-1, with 8 bases identical to TRBD1. Germline assignment: CDR1 MNHEY and CDR2 SMNVEV (reference sequence). The CDR3 totals 13 residues. The V segment lost 5 bases and the J segment 5 bases; nucleotides outside the gene matches: 4. CDR3 in DNA: TGTGCCAGCAGTGGACAGGGAAGGACTGAAGCTTTCTTT. Residues: CASSGQGRTEAFF.

The chain couples TRBV19 to TRBJ1-1; D ambiguous. Per the germline V gene, CDR1 is LNHDA and CDR2 is SQIVND (reference sequence). The V end was cut by 5 bases, the J end by 4 bases, with 14 bases between. This CDR3 contains 14 residues. The CDR3 region has the DNA TGTGCCAGTAGTCCATCTTTAGGAGGCACTGAAGCTTTCTTT. It specifies CASSPSLGGTEAFF.

The chain combines TRBV9 with TRBJ2-2, with 13 bases aligning to TRBD2. The J segment lost 5 bases and the V segment lost 3 bases, leaving 7 bases of the junction unmatched. The CDR3 is 17 amino acids. From germline, CDR1 is SGDLS and CDR2 YYNGEE. The CDR3 DNA reads TGTGCCAGCAGCGCTGCGACTAGCGGGGGGCGTACCGGGGAGCTGTTTTTT. It encodes CASSAATSGGRTGELFF.

CDR3 region: CASSPGAATNEKLFF. In DNA form, the CDR3 reads TGTGCCAGCTCACCAGGGGCAGCAACTAATGAAAAACTGTTTTTT. The V and J genes are TRBV18 and TRBJ1-4; weak D call: TRBD1 (5 bases). CDR3 length equals 15 residues. V lost 2 bases to trimming and J lost 0 bases, with 7 bases between them. Germline V gene lookup returns CDR1 KGHSH and CDR2 LQKENI.

The V and J genes are TRBV7-9 and TRBJ1-1; D is ambiguous. Germline CDR1 is SEHNR and CDR2 is FQNEAQ (reference sequence). The CDR3 runs to 13 residues. Between the trimmed V and J ends, which lost 1 base and 12 bases, there was a span of 15 bases. The CDR3, as DNA: TGTGCCAGCAGCTTAGGAACGCTTCCTAACTCTTTCTTT. Its translation is CASSLGTLPNSFF.

The V gene is TRBV6-5, the J gene TRBJ2-7; D may be TRBD2 (5 bases). Trimming removed 0 bases at V and 2 bases at J, with 14 bases between. Germline V lookup: CDR1 MNHEY, CDR2 SVGAGI. This CDR3 spans 16 amino acids. The CDR3 sequence is CASSYSISSVTYEQYF. In nucleotides, the CDR3 is TGTGCCAGCAGTTACTCGATTAGTAGCGTAACCTACGAGCAGTACTTC.

This chain joins TRBV5-4 and TRBJ2-7, with 13 positions matching TRBD2. The CDR3 is 14 residues long. The V and J ends lost 4 bases and 3 bases, in that order; junction bases with no gene match: 1. Germline values: CDR1 SGHNT, CDR2 YYREEE (reference sequence). The CDR3: CASSRTSGGYEQYF. The CDR3 DNA reads TGTGCCAGCAGCCGGACTAGCGGGGGCTACGAGCAGTACTTC.

The V and J genes are TRBV5-1 and TRBJ2-3; 9 bases fit TRBD2. This CDR3 is built from 16 residues. Germline trimming cut 4 bases from V and 2 bases from J; bases unmatched to any gene: 8. Germline V gene lookup returns CDR1 SGHRS and CDR2 YFSETQ. The CDR3 bases are TGCGCCAGCAGCCAGATGAGCGGGGGGAACACAGATACGCAGTATTTT. Translating gives CASSQMSGGNTDTQYF.

This chain uses TRBV30 with TRBJ1-5; possible D gene TRBD1, 5 bases. This CDR3 comprises 15 residues. V was trimmed by 1 base and J by 0 bases, leaving 10 bases between them. Germline V gene lookup returns CDR1 GTSNPN and CDR2 SVGIG (reference sequence). The DNA of the CDR3 is TGTGCCTGGAGTGGGGGGGGTAATAGCAATCAGCCCCAGCATTTT. Its translation is CAWSGGGNSNQPQHF.

This clone was detected once. CDR3 sequence reads: CASRDLLVPFGGAFF. In DNA, the CDR3 is TGTGCCAGCAGGGACCTCCTCGTCCCTTTCGGGGGAGCTTTCTTT. The chain links TRBV27 to TRBJ1-1, with D perhaps matching TRBD1 (5 bases). The CDR3 spans 15 residues. The V gene's germline CDR1 is MNHEY and CDR2 SMNVEV (reference sequence). The ends were cut back, 6 bases at V and 10 bases at J, with 24 bases in the middle.

This chain joins TRBV5-1 and TRBJ2-1; 12 positions match TRBD1. The trim removed 7 bases at V and 12 bases at J, leaving 14 bases unmatched. There are 15 residues in the CDR3. The germline V gene has CDR1 SGHRS and CDR2 YFSETQ. The CDR3 coding sequence is TGCGCCAGCGGGACGCCGGGACAGGGGGCGGAGGGGCAGTTCTTC. Its protein product is CASGTPGQGAEGQFF.

V and J are TRBV14 and TRBJ2-7, with D perhaps matching TRBD1 (6 bases). The CDR3 runs 15 residues. Germline CDR1 reads SGHDN; CDR2 reads FVKESK. Trimming took off 0 bases at V and 3 bases at J, with 12 bases between the two ends. CDR3 protein: CASSQDSLRGYEQYF. CDR3 bases: TGTGCCAGCAGCCAAGATTCGCTCAGGGGCTACGAGCAGTACTTC.

The chain carries TRBV29-1 and TRBJ2-7, with D possibly matching TRBD2 (5 bases). Germline V gene data show CDR1 as SQVTM and CDR2 as ANQGSEA. The CDR3 is 17 residues long. V shed 6 bases and J shed 0 bases, with 24 bases lying between them. The CDR3 reads CSVLDPIKGRGSYEQYF. The CDR3 coding sequence is TGCAGCGTGTTGGACCCTATTAAGGGTCGGGGCTCCTACGAGCAGTACTTC.

This chain uses TRBV5-6 with TRBJ1-5, with D tentatively TRBD1 (5 bases). From germline, CDR1 is SGHDT and CDR2 YYEEEE. Trimming removed 4 bases at V and 7 bases at J, with 15 bases between. The CDR3 length is 14 residues. The CDR3 is CASSREGPGQPQHF. DNA for the CDR3: TGTGCCAGCAGCAGGGAAGGGCCAGGGCAGCCCCAGCATTTT.

The chain employs TRBV13 and TRBJ2-7; 8 nucleotides agree with TRBD2. The CDR3 sequence is 17 residues long. Germline trimming cut 1 base from V and 3 bases from J; bases unmatched to any gene: 11. CDR1 and CDR2 (germline): PRHDT, FYEKMQ (reference sequence). CDR3 protein: CASSLVSGGLQRYEQYF. The DNA for the CDR3 is TGTGCCAGCAGCTTAGTCAGCGGGGGACTTCAACGCTACGAGCAGTACTTC.

This chain connects TRBV7-9 to TRBJ2-7; 7 nucleotides align to TRBD1. Germline V gene lookup returns CDR1 SEHNR and CDR2 FQNEAQ (reference sequence). Losses at the gene ends were 6 bases for V and 6 bases for J; bases not matched to a gene: 11. The CDR3 spans 14 residues. CDR3: CASRGHRGSGEQYF. The CDR3 DNA is TGTGCCAGCAGAGGGCACAGGGGATCAGGCGAGCAGTACTTC.